Presented here are 12 T cell receptor beta chains from one specimen sequenced in a study of vaccination effects on CD4 cells after COVID-19. For these TCRs, the target antigens are not known. Viral peptide pools were used in the ViraFEST assay to expand antigen-specific CD4+ T cells, and sequencing came afterward. At the end of 9 to 11 days of culture, CD4+ T cells were isolated. Participants were given two doses of BNT162b2 or mRNA-1273 vaccine. Repertoires were generated with immunoSEQ multiplex PCR, while TCRdb's copy carries only in-frame clones and drops some. Of 9,500 to 15,000 clones detected, over 60% appear once; the ten largest clones hold 8.5% to 10%. The source was CD4+ T cells from PBMCs cultured with SARS-CoV-2 spike peptides, collected after COVID-19 vaccination. Receptors were obtained from a human donor who received a COVID-19 vaccine.

This clone was observed once. Germline and junction disagree at one end, which may indicate a read error. The chain recombines TRBV7-7 with TRBJ2-7; 11 bases fit TRBD2. Germline V gives CDR1 SSHAT, CDR2 FNYEAQ (reference sequence). The CDR3 loop spans 14 amino acids. The CDR3 sequence is CASSLTSGSYEQYF. Here the CDR3 DNA reads TGTGCTAGCAGCTTAACTAGCGGGAGCTACGAGCAGTACTTC.

By share, this clone counts as medium-sized. The chain is built from TRBV30 and TRBJ2-2; 14 nucleotides match TRBD2. V lost 7 bases, J lost 4 bases, and 8 bases stayed unmatched. This CDR3 spans 16 amino acids. In germline, CDR1 is GTSNPN, CDR2 SVGIG (reference sequence). CDR3 region: CASQGLAGESTGELFF. In DNA, the CDR3 is TGTGCCTCGCAGGGACTAGCGGGGGAATCCACCGGGGAGCTGTTTTTT.

The rearrangement links TRBV7-3 to TRBJ2-1, with D uncertain. Germline values: CDR1 SGHTA, CDR2 FQGTGA. This CDR3 is built from 15 residues. Trimming removed 2 bases from V and 0 bases from J, with 8 bases in between. This chain's CDR3 is CASSLEGYSYNEQFF. DNA for the CDR3: TGTGCCAGCAGCTTAGAAGGTTACTCCTACAATGAGCAGTTCTTC. Filled out from reference TRBV7-3 and TRBJ2-1, the complete variable domain reads GAGVSQTPSNKVTEKGKYVELRCDPISGHTALYWYRQSLGQGPEFLIYFQGTGAADDSGLPNDRFFAVRPEGSVSTLKIQRTERGDSAVYLCASSLEGYSYNEQFFGPGTRLTVL.

The chain joins TRBV14 to TRBJ1-2, with unresolved D. CDR1 and CDR2 (germline): SGHDN, FVKESK. CDR3 length equals 14 residues. Trimming took 1 base from V and 5 from J, leaving 11 bases between them. CDR3 amino acids: CASSQVPNRYGYTF. The CDR3 region has the DNA TGTGCCAGCAGCCAAGTCCCAAACCGGTATGGCTACACCTTC.

V is TRBV7-9 and J is TRBJ2-5; D uncertain. Trimming took 5 bases from V and 5 from J, leaving 12 bases between them. This CDR3 contains 13 residues. CDR1 is SEHNR and CDR2 is FQNEAQ in the germline V gene (reference sequence). For the CDR3, the DNA is TGTGCCAGCAGCGCAGGCGTGGCGGAGACCCAGTACTTC. This sequence encodes CASSAGVAETQYF.

The V and J genes are TRBV5-1 and TRBJ2-2; possible D gene TRBD2, 6 bases. This CDR3 is built from 13 residues. The germline gives CDR1 SGHRS, CDR2 YFSETQ. V gave up 6 bases and J gave up 1 base, with 7 bases separating them. CDR3 sequence (DNA): TGCGCCAGCAAGGAGGGGAACACCGGGGAGCTGTTTTTT. It encodes CASKEGNTGELFF.

This chain uses TRBV6-2 or TRBV6-3 with TRBJ1-2, with 7 bases fitting TRBD1. The ends lost 7 bases at V and 5 bases at J; junction bases unmatched: 7. This CDR3 comprises 13 residues. Per germline, CDR1 MNHEY and CDR2 SVGEGT. The CDR3 loop is CASTPDRPYGYTF. CDR3 in DNA: TGTGCCAGCACCCCGGACAGGCCTTATGGCTACACCTTC.

This clone ranks as medium-sized. Distinct nucleotide sequences in the sample also encode this CDR3. The chain is built from TRBV3-1 (or the pseudogene TRBV3-2) and TRBJ2-7; TRBD2 aligns across 14 bases. Trimming cost V 4 bases and J 0 bases; bases outside gene matches: 11. The germline V gene has CDR1 LGHDT and CDR2 YNNKEL (reference sequence). The CDR3 covers 19 residues. The CDR3 nucleotides read TGTGCCAGCAGCCGCAAAGCTCCGGGACTAGCGGGAGCCTCCTACGAGCAGTACTTC. This translates into CASSRKAPGLAGASYEQYF.

The chain employs TRBV28 and TRBJ1-2; D is possibly TRBD1 (5 bases). CDR3 length equals 16 residues. Per germline, CDR1 MDHEN and CDR2 SYDVKM. V lost 6 bases to trimming and J lost 0 bases, with 17 bases between them. CDR3 coding DNA: TGTGCCAGCAGAAGTCCGGGGGGGGACGCTAACTATGGCTACACCTTC. It encodes CASRSPGGDANYGYTF.

The V and J genes are TRBV6-2 or TRBV6-3 and TRBJ1-2; possibly TRBD1 for D (6 bases). Germline V gene data show CDR1 as MNHEY and CDR2 as SVGEGT. CDR3 length equals 15 residues. Trimming removed 5 bases at V and 4 bases at J, with 17 bases between. In DNA, the CDR3 is TGTGCCAGCAGTATTCCAGGGGTCGGGAGCTATGGCTACACCTTC. Protein sequence: CASSIPGVGSYGYTF.

This chain connects TRBV7-2 to TRBJ2-1; D ambiguous. The CDR3 sequence is 16 residues long. From germline, CDR1 is SGHTA and CDR2 FQGNSA. V was clipped by 5 bases and J by 0 bases, with 14 bases between them. CDR3 protein: CASSEDLWSSYNEQFF. CDR3 sequence (DNA): TGTGCCAGCAGCGAAGACTTGTGGAGCTCCTACAATGAGCAGTTCTTC. Complete variable domain (other parts from reference TRBV7-2 and TRBJ2-1): GAGVSQSPSNKVTEKGKDVELRCDPISGHTALYWYRQSLGQGLEFLIYFQGNSAPDKSGLPSDRFSAERTGGSVSTLTIQRTQQEDSAVYLCASSEDLWSSYNEQFFGPGTRLTVL.

The genes are TRBV5-1 and TRBJ1-5, with a tentative D call TRBD1 (5 bases). Trimming cost V 4 bases and J 2 bases, with 16 bases left between them. CDR3 size: 16 residues. CDR1 SGHRS and CDR2 YFSETQ come from the germline V gene. DNA of the CDR3: TGCGCCAGCAGCGCGGGGGTGGGAGGGGGCAATCAGCCCCAGCATTTT. It specifies CASSAGVGGGNQPQHF.